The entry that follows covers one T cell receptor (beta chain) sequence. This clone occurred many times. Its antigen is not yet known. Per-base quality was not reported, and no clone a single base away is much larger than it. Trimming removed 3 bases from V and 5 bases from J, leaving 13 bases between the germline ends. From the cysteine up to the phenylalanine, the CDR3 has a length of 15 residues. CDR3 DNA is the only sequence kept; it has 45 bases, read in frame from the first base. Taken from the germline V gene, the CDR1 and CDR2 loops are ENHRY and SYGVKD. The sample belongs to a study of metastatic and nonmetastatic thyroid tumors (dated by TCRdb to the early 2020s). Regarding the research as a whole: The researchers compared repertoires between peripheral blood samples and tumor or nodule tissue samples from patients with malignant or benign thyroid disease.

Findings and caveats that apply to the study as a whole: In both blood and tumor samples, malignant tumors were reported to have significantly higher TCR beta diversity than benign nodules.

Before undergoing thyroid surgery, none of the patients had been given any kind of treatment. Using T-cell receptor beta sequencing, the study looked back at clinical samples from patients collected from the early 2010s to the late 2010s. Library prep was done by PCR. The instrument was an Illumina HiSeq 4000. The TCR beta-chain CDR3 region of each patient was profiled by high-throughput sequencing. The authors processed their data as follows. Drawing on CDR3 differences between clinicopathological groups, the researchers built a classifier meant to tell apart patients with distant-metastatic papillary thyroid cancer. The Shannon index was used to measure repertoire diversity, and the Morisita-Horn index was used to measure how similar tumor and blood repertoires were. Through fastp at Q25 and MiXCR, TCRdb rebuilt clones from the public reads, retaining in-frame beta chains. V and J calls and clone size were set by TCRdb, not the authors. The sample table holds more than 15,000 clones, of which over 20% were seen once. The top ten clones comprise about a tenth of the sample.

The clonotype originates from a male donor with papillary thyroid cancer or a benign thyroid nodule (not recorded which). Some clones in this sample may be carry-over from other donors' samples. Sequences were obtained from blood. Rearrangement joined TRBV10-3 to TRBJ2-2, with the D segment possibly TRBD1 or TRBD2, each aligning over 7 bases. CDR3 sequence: CAISDLQGGTGELFF. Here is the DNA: TGTGCCATCAGTGATTTGCAGGGGGGGACCGGGGAGCTGTTTTTT.